One and the same sample provided the 32 T cell receptor beta chains below, sequenced in a study of blood T cell repertoires in COVID-19. TCRdb's copy holds only in-frame clones and misses some; the assay was immunoSEQ multiplex PCR. The sample lists roughly 150,000 clones, about four fifths occurring once. The sequencing input was PBMCs or T cells enriched from blood (not recorded which). The receptors stem from a woman aged 60-70 years who had recovered from COVID-19.

This chain links TRBV13 with TRBJ1-1, with D unclear. The germline V gene has CDR1 PRHDT and CDR2 FYEKMQ (reference sequence). The CDR3 is 14 amino acids. The germline V and J ends were trimmed by 0 bases and 3 bases, with 8 bases remaining between them. The CDR3 loop reads CASSLGLSYTEAFF. Here the CDR3 DNA reads TGTGCCAGCAGCTTAGGCCTGAGCTACACTGAAGCTTTCTTT.

V and J are TRBV15 and TRBJ2-1; 11 bases match TRBD2. CDR3 length: 17 amino acids. Germline V gene data show CDR1 as LNHNV and CDR2 as YYDKDF (reference sequence). The V and J ends lost 0 bases and 4 bases, in that order; junction bases with no gene match: 5. CDR3 residues: CATSRDLASGGYNEQFF. The CDR3 nucleotides are TGTGCCACCAGCAGAGATCTCGCTAGCGGGGGGTACAATGAGCAGTTCTTC.

J is TRBJ2-2 and V is TRBV29-1; D unclear. Germline V lookup: CDR1 SQVTM, CDR2 ANQGSEA. Trimming removed 2 bases at V and 1 base at J, with 11 bases between. CDR3 length: 15 residues. CDR3 in amino acids: CSVELGRRNTGELFF. The CDR3 DNA reads as TGCAGCGTTGAACTAGGCCGCAGGAACACCGGGGAGCTGTTTTTT.

V gene TRBV9 combines with J gene TRBJ2-7, with D unclear. CDR3 length equals 13 residues. The V gene lost 2 bases and the J gene lost 2 bases, with 8 bases spanning the gap. The germline gives CDR1 SGDLS, CDR2 YYNGEE. CDR3 nucleotides: TGTGCCAGCAGCGTCGGTGCCGCCTACGAGCAGTACTTC. It yields the protein CASSVGAAYEQYF.

This clone was seen a few times. The chain uses TRBV19 and TRBJ1-1, with TRBD1 matching over 9 bases. CDR3 length: 16 residues. V trimming: 3 bases; J trimming: 0 bases; junction bases outside the gene matches: 5. In germline, CDR1 is LNHDA, CDR2 SQIVND (reference sequence). The CDR3 DNA is TGTGCCAGTAGTATCGGGACAGGGTCCATGAACACTGAAGCTTTCTTT. It encodes CASSIGTGSMNTEAFF.

The chain uses TRBV13 and TRBJ2-5, with D possibly being TRBD1 (6 bases). Per the germline V gene, CDR1 is PRHDT and CDR2 is FYEKMQ (reference sequence). V lost 5 bases, J lost 5 bases, and 18 bases lay in between. The length of the CDR3 is 15 residues. The CDR3 loop is CASSPGTERGETQYF. CDR3 nucleotides: TGTGCCAGCAGCCCCGGGACCGAGAGGGGGGAGACCCAGTACTTC. The variable domain in full, with the rest retrieved from reference TRBV13 and TRBJ2-5, is AAGVIQSPRHLIKEKRETATLKCYPIPRHDTVYWYQQGPGQDPQFLISFYEKMQSDKGSIPDRFSAQQFSDYHSELNMSSLELGDSALYFCASSPGTERGETQYFGPGTRLLVL.

This clone was picked up one time. V and J are TRBV9 and TRBJ2-1, with 13 bases matching TRBD2. The CDR3 totals 16 residues. The V gene's germline CDR1 is SGDLS and CDR2 YYNGEE. The junction had 10 bases not matched to a gene; V was cut back by 3 bases and J by 10 bases. The DNA for the CDR3 is TGTGCCAGCAGCGCCGAGGGTGGACTAGCGGGGGACGAGCAGTTCTTC. This gives the protein CASSAEGGLAGDEQFF.

This clone was found once. This may come from a read error, since a much larger clone is one base off. The J gene is TRBJ2-7, the V gene TRBV5-4, with TRBD2 matching over 9 bases. The germline CDR1 and CDR2 sequences are SGHNT and YYREEE (reference sequence). Unmatched junction bases numbered 11, after V lost 5 bases and J lost 8 bases. The CDR3 has 14 residues. CDR3 nucleotides: TGTGCCAGCAGGGCAGCGGGGGGAACTTTAAAGCAGTACTTC. Its translation: CASRAAGGTLKQYF. Full variable domain (remainder filled in from reference TRBV5-4 and TRBJ2-7): ETGVTQSPTHLIKTRGQQVTLRCSSQSGHNTVSWYQQALGQGPQFIFQYYREEENGRGNFPPRFSGLQFPNYSSELNVNALELDDSALYLCASRAAGGTLKQYFGPGTRLTVT.

The chain links TRBV5-1 to TRBJ2-7; TRBD1 agrees at 8 bases. Germline V gene sequence: CDR1 SGHRS, CDR2 YFSETQ. The CDR3 consists of 15 residues. V trimming: 0 bases; J trimming: 1 base; junction bases outside the gene matches: 3. The chain's CDR3 is CASSLAWTGSYEQYF. CDR3 bases: TGCGCCAGCAGCTTGGCATGGACAGGGTCCTACGAGCAGTACTTC. Full variable domain (rest looked up from reference TRBV5-1 and TRBJ2-7): KAGVTQTPRYLIKTRGQQVTLSCSPISGHRSVSWYQQTPGQGLQFLFEYFSETQRNKGNFPGRFSGRQFSNSRSEMNVSTLELGDSALYLCASSLAWTGSYEQYFGPGTRLTVT.

The chain joins TRBV12-3 or TRBV12-4 to TRBJ2-7, with 9 bases lining up with TRBD1. V shed 6 bases, J shed 13 bases, and the junction held 13 bases outside the gene matches. The CDR3 spans 13 residues. In nucleotides, the CDR3 is TGTGCCAGCAGCTTAAAGCCAACAGGGGGCGAATACTTC. It specifies CASSLKPTGGEYF.

The chain uses TRBV24-1 and TRBJ2-7; D is unresolved. The CDR3 is 13 amino acids. The germline V gene has CDR1 KGHDR and CDR2 SFDVKD. V lost 2 bases and J 1 base, leaving 5 bases between the germline ends. CDR3 loop: CATSDSISYEQYF. For the CDR3, the DNA is TGTGCCACCAGTGATTCAATTTCCTACGAGCAGTACTTC.

The chain links TRBV5-4 to TRBJ2-2; maybe TRBD2 (5 bases). Trimming cost V 0 bases and J 0 bases, with 9 bases left between them. The length of the CDR3 is 16 residues. CDR1 and CDR2 from the germline V gene are SGHNT and YYREEE (reference sequence). CDR3: CASSLDPGTNTGELFF. In DNA form, the CDR3 reads TGTGCCAGCAGCTTGGATCCGGGGACGAACACCGGGGAGCTGTTTTTT.

The chain is built from TRBV9 and TRBJ2-3; a weak D match, TRBD1 (5 bases). V dropped 0 bases and J dropped 3 bases, with 5 bases sitting between them. This CDR3 is 13 amino acids long. The germline CDR1 and CDR2 sequences are SGDLS and YYNGEE. The CDR3 is CASSVGQTDTQYF. The CDR3, as DNA: TGTGCCAGCAGCGTAGGACAGACAGATACGCAGTATTTT.

J is TRBJ1-1 and V is TRBV30; TRBD1 agrees at 9 bases. The CDR3 totals 13 residues. V shed 0 bases, J shed 5 bases, and the junction held 1 base outside the gene matches. Germline CDR1 reads GTSNPN; CDR2 reads SVGIG (reference sequence). The CDR3 loop is CAWSVGTGTEAFF. CDR3 nucleotide sequence: TGTGCCTGGAGTGTAGGGACAGGGACTGAAGCTTTCTTT.

Only one count was recorded for this clone. The chain has TRBV28 and TRBJ2-3; TRBD2 agrees at 8 bases. The CDR3 is made up of 15 amino acids. V trimming: 4 bases; J trimming: 6 bases; junction bases outside the gene matches: 9. Germline V CDR1 and CDR2: MDHEN, SYDVKM. CDR3 protein: CASSSHRGGQDTQYF. The CDR3 DNA is TGTGCCAGCAGTTCCCATCGGGGGGGCCAGGATACGCAGTATTTT.

The V call is TRBV24-1, the J call TRBJ2-7; 8 bases align to TRBD1. The CDR3 consists of 14 residues. With 5 bases clipped from V and 5 bases from J, the junction kept 7 bases outside the gene matches. From germline, CDR1 is KGHDR and CDR2 SFDVKD. The CDR3 coding sequence is TGTGCCACCAGTGCAGGACAGGGAAGGAACGAGCAGTACTTC. This translates into CATSAGQGRNEQYF.

The CDR3 sequence is CASSPPTPADTQYF. In nucleotides, the CDR3 is TGTGCCAGCAGCCCCCCTACCCCCGCAGATACGCAGTATTTT. The chain has TRBV7-2 and TRBJ2-3; D not certain. The CDR3 length is 14 residues. Trimming pared 5 bases from V and 4 bases from J, leaving 13 bases between. Germline V CDR1 and CDR2: SGHTA, FQGNSA.

The genes are TRBV27 and TRBJ2-5; 10 positions agree with TRBD2. J gave up 1 base and V 2 bases, and 4 bases lay outside the gene matches. CDR3 length: 16 residues. Germline V gene data show CDR1 as MNHEY and CDR2 as SMNVEV (reference sequence). The CDR3 is CASSLGLAGAQETQYF. The DNA of the CDR3 is TGTGCCAGCAGTTTAGGGCTAGCGGGGGCCCAAGAGACCCAGTACTTC.

This sequence joins TRBV29-1 and TRBJ1-2, with TRBD1 identical over 7 bases. V was pared by 2 bases and J by 3 bases, with 0 bases of the junction left unmatched. CDR3 size: 12 residues. Germline V CDR1 and CDR2: SQVTM, ANQGSEA. For the CDR3, the DNA is TGCAGCGTTGAAACAGGGGACTATGGCTACACCTTC. Its protein product is CSVETGDYGYTF. The entire variable domain, with the rest obtained from reference TRBV29-1 and TRBJ1-2, is as follows: SAVISQKPSRDICQRGTSLTIQCQVDSQVTMMFWYRQQPGQSLTLIATANQGSEATYESGFVIDKFPISRPNLTFSTLTVSNMSPEDSSIYLCSVETGDYGYTFGSGTRLTVV.

In the case of this clone: This same CDR3 is encoded by further DNA sequences in the sample. Written as DNA, the CDR3 is TGTGCCAGCAGCGCGACAGGGGCTGGAAACACCATATATTTT. It codes for CASSATGAGNTIYF. V and J are TRBV9 and TRBJ1-3; TRBD1 agrees at 8 bases. Unmatched junction bases numbered 1, after V lost 3 bases and J lost 2 bases. CDR3 size: 14 residues. CDR1 and CDR2 from the germline V gene are SGDLS and YYNGEE.

The chain recombines TRBV6-2 or TRBV6-3 with TRBJ1-1; D may be TRBD1 (6 bases). CDR3 length: 14 amino acids. Germline V gene lookup returns CDR1 MNHEY and CDR2 SVGEGT. V gave up 1 base and J gave up 4 bases, with 10 bases separating them. The CDR3 coding sequence is TGTGCCAGCAGTTACTTGGGGGGGCGCACTGAAGCTTTCTTT. Protein sequence: CASSYLGGRTEAFF.

The chain employs TRBV2 and TRBJ2-2; 7 bases line up with TRBD2. This CDR3 contains 15 residues. Per germline, CDR1 SNHLY and CDR2 FYNNEI. Losses at the gene ends were 6 bases for V and 5 bases for J; bases not matched to a gene: 9. The CDR3 loop reads CASRGMRGKTGELFF. CDR3 nucleotide sequence: TGTGCCAGCAGAGGAATGCGGGGGAAGACCGGGGAGCTGTTTTTT.

The chain is built from TRBV3-1 (or the pseudogene TRBV3-2) and TRBJ2-5, with TRBD1 as a possible D gene (5 bases). Germline CDR1 is LGHDT and CDR2 is YNNKEL (reference sequence). The CDR3 sequence is 15 residues long. The V gene lost 0 bases and the J gene lost 1 base, with 9 bases spanning the gap. The CDR3 nucleotides read TGTGCCAGCAGCCAAGAAATAGGGGCCCAAGAGACCCAGTACTTC. It codes for CASSQEIGAQETQYF.

The V gene is TRBV12-3 or TRBV12-4, the J gene TRBJ2-7; 9 bases fit TRBD1. CDR3 size: 13 residues. Unmatched junction bases numbered 4, after V lost 7 bases and J lost 3 bases. DNA for the CDR3: TGTGCCAGCACGGGGACAGGGTACTACGAGCAGTACTTC. This translates into CASTGTGYYEQYF.

The gene calls are TRBV5-6 and TRBJ1-1, with no clear D. Germline V CDR1 and CDR2: SGHDT, YYEEEE. The CDR3 is 13 amino acids. V lost 4 bases and J 1 base, leaving 8 bases between the germline ends. This CDR3 is CASSRERNTEAFF. CDR3 DNA: TGTGCCAGCAGCCGTGAGCGGAACACTGAAGCTTTCTTT.

The chain links TRBV20-1 to TRBJ2-3, with 8 bases aligning to TRBD2. CDR3 size: 16 residues. Germline V gene data show CDR1 as DFQATT and CDR2 as SNEGSKA (reference sequence). Unmatched junction bases numbered 10, after V lost 3 bases and J lost 2 bases. The CDR3 DNA reads TGCAGTGCTAGTATGATAGCGGGGCCCATCACAGATACGCAGTATTTT. Its translation is CSASMIAGPITDTQYF.

The CDR3 DNA is TGTGCCTGGAGCACAGGGGTAGGGAATCAGCCCCAGCATTTT. Its protein product is CAWSTGVGNQPQHF. The chain joins TRBV30 to TRBJ1-5; 7 nucleotides agree with TRBD1. V shed 3 bases and J 4 bases; nucleotides not matched to a gene: 6. The CDR3 has 14 residues. CDR1 and CDR2 (germline): GTSNPN, SVGIG (reference sequence).

This clone is a singleton in its sample. The V and J genes are TRBV18 and TRBJ2-7; 7 positions agree with TRBD1. The CDR3 runs 14 residues. Per the germline V gene, CDR1 is KGHSH and CDR2 is LQKENI. Trimming cost V 3 bases and J 2 bases; bases outside gene matches: 4. CDR3 nucleotides: TGTGCCAGCTCACCGGGGACAGCTCCCTACGAGCAGTACTTC. Translation gives CASSPGTAPYEQYF.

The J gene is TRBJ1-2, the V gene TRBV6-5, with D perhaps matching TRBD1 (6 bases). Per germline, CDR1 MNHEY and CDR2 SVGAGI. V was pared by 4 bases and J by 2 bases, with 14 bases between. The CDR3 length is 15 residues. The CDR3 DNA follows: TGTGCCAGCAGTTCGGCCGTAGACAGGAACTATGGCTACACCTTC. Translating gives CASSSAVDRNYGYTF.

CDR3 sequence (DNA): TGTGCCAGCAGTGAGAAAAGGGGGAGCTATGGCTACACCTTC. Amino acids: CASSEKRGSYGYTF. The chain employs TRBV2 and TRBJ1-2; maybe TRBD1 (6 bases). The CDR3 is 14 residues long. Trimming shortened V by 3 bases and J by 4 bases, and 12 bases separated the two germline ends. Germline CDR1 reads SNHLY; CDR2 reads FYNNEI.

This clone was observed a handful of times. The gene calls are TRBV30 and TRBJ1-5, with a tentative D call TRBD1 (5 bases). With 8 bases removed from V and 3 bases from J, the gap between germline ends came to 11 bases. The CDR3 length is 12 residues. Germline lookup yields CDR1 GTSNPN and CDR2 SVGIG (reference sequence). In nucleotides, the CDR3 is TGTGCCGGGGGAGGGCCCAATCAGCCCCAGCATTTT. This codes for CAGGGPNQPQHF.

The chain recombines TRBV5-1 with TRBJ1-6; 8 bases line up with TRBD1. CDR3 length: 14 residues. V trimming: 4 bases; J trimming: 5 bases; junction bases outside the gene matches: 2. CDR1 and CDR2 (germline): SGHRS, YFSETQ. The DNA of the CDR3 is TGCGCCAGCAGCCAACAGGGGGATAATTCACCCCTCCACTTT. This gives the protein CASSQQGDNSPLHF.